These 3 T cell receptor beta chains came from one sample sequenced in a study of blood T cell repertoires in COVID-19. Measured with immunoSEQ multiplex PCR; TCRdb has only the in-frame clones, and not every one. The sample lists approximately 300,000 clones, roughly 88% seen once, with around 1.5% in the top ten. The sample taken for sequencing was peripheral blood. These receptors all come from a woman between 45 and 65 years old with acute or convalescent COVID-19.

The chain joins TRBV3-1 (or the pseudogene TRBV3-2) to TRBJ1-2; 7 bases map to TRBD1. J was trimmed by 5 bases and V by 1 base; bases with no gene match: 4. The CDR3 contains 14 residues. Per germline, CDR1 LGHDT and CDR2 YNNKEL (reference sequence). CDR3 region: CASSQVGQAYGYTF. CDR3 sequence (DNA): TGTGCCAGCAGCCAAGTAGGACAGGCTTATGGCTACACCTTC.

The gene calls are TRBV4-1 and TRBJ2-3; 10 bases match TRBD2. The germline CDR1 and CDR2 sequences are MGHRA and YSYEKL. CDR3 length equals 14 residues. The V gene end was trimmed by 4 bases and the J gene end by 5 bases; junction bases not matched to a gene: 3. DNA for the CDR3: TGCGCCAGCAGCCCCGGGACTAGCGAAGATACGCAGTATTTT. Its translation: CASSPGTSEDTQYF.

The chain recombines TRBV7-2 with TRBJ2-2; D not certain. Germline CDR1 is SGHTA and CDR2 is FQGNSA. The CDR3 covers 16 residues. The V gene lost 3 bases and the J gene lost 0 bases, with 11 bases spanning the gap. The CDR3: CASSFGLGSNTGELFF. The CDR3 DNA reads TGTGCCAGCAGCTTCGGTCTAGGATCGAACACCGGGGAGCTGTTTTTT. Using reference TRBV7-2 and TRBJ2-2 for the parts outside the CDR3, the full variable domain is GAGVSQSPSNKVTEKGKDVELRCDPISGHTALYWYRQSLGQGLEFLIYFQGNSAPDKSGLPSDRFSAERTGGSVSTLTIQRTQQEDSAVYLCASSFGLGSNTGELFFGEGSRLTVL.